This T cell receptor beta chain was sequenced in a study of blood T cell repertoires in COVID-19. Study at large: Sources were T cells, B-cell-depleted T cells, or PBMCs; the material itself was cDNA or gDNA.

Per the authors' pipeline: Estimation of nucleated cell counts relied on the amplification of reference gene primers. Repertoires were generated with immunoSEQ multiplex PCR, while TCRdb's copy carries only in-frame clones and drops some. V and J calls and clone size are as listed in that table; D and trimming were resolved from the DNA. Here the sample spans about 50,000 clones, about 82% being singletons. Trimming took 1 base from V and 0 from J, leaving 8 bases between them. Germline lookup yields CDR1 SGHDT and CDR2 YYEEEE. The CDR3 contains 15 residues. The chain recombines TRBV5-6 with TRBJ1-3; D not resolved. This clonotype originated in a woman aged 60-75 years with acute or convalescent COVID-19. Sequenced sample: peripheral blood. The CDR3 sequence is CASSLLRVSGNTIYF. For the CDR3, the DNA is TGTGCCAGCAGCTTGTTGCGGGTCTCTGGAAACACCATATATTTT.